What follows is one T cell receptor (beta chain) and its context. Antigen unknown. The data originate from a study of Ad26.COV2.S vaccination and SARS-CoV-2 variants. At the level of the study: Intramuscularly, Ad26.COV2.S was given either once or twice, 56 days apart. Study outcomes and limitations: In vaccinated individuals, spike-specific CD8+ and CD4+ T cell responses reportedly displayed substantial breadth.

V was pared by 2 bases and J by 2 bases, with 15 bases between. This CDR3 comprises 17 residues. The germline CDR1 and CDR2 sequences are LGHNA and YSLEER. Described treatment: 15 to 20 received Ad26.COV2.S at low or high dose, single or two shots; about 5 received placebo; per-sample allocation not given. Collection of the samples took place on day 63 after the first injection of vaccine or placebo. The vaccine antigen was prefusion-stabilized Wuhan SARS-CoV-2 spike. Only in-frame clones appear in the TCRdb table, and some are missing; sequencing was by immunoSEQ multiplex PCR. The data show some 410,000 clones, 92% seen once.

The sequencing used peripheral blood, collected in a trial of Ad26.COV2.S vaccine versus placebo. The chain employs TRBV4-3 and TRBJ2-2; unclear D gene. The receptor was isolated from a person between 18 and 65 years old who received the Ad26.COV2.S COVID-19 vaccine or a placebo. Here the CDR3 reads CASSQPRSGSNTGELFF. The CDR3, as DNA: TGCGCCAGCAGCCAACCAAGGAGTGGCAGTAACACCGGGGAGCTGTTTTTT.